A single sample is the source of the 8 T cell receptor beta chains below, sequenced in a study of blood T cells in healthy people across ages. Alongside a J-beta primer mix, a sample-barcoded 5' primer served in a second PCR lasting about 7 to 12 cycles. MiXCR, run by TCRdb on the 5' RACE reads, gives a single entry per CDR3 protein. Seen here are 1.5 million to 2 million distinct CDR3 sequences, 28% observed once, and the top ten hold roughly 8.2%. The source material was blood. Receptor source: a woman between 25 and 40 years old in good health.

On this clonotype itself: Relative to the germline gene, one junction end is altered; a read error may explain this. This sequence joins TRBV6-1 and TRBJ1-2; 10 bases line up with TRBD1. The CDR3 contains 13 residues. Germline V gives CDR1 MNHNS, CDR2 SASEGT. The CDR3 sequence is CTSSDRGPYGYTF. The CDR3 nucleotides are TGTACCAGCAGTGACAGGGGGCCATATGGCTACACCTTC.

This clonotype was detected only a few times. The gene calls are TRBV2 and TRBJ2-7, with D possibly TRBD1 on 5 matching bases. The CDR3 covers 15 residues. The ends were cut back, 6 bases at V and 6 bases at J, with 21 bases in the middle. Per the germline V gene, CDR1 is SNHLY and CDR2 is FYNNEI. The CDR3 reads CASSYWRPGYGEQYF. The CDR3 coding sequence is TGTGCCAGCAGCTACTGGAGACCAGGGTACGGCGAGCAGTACTTC. Supplemented by reference TRBV2 and TRBJ2-7, the full variable domain reads EPEVTQTPSHQVTQMGQEVILRCVPISNHLYFYWYRQILGQKVEFLVSFYNNEISEKSEIFDDQFSVERPDGSNFTLKIRSTKLEDSAMYFCASSYWRPGYGEQYFGPGTRLTVT.

The count of this clonotype is one. The gene calls are TRBV18 and TRBJ1-1; D gene unclear. Germline V gene sequence: CDR1 KGHSH, CDR2 LQKENI. The CDR3 runs to 13 residues. Trimming left V 6 bases short and J 7 bases short, with 15 bases between. CDR3 residues: CASSREVEYEAFF. CDR3 nucleotide sequence: TGTGCCAGCTCCCGGGAGGTAGAATATGAAGCTTTCTTT.

This clonotype was seen a handful of times. V usage is TRBV7-9 and J usage is TRBJ1-2; 10 nucleotides line up with TRBD1. This CDR3 has 19 amino acids. With V trimmed by 4 bases and J by 0 bases, 14 bases remained unmatched. Germline loops: CDR1 SEHNR, CDR2 FQNEAQ (reference sequence). CDR3 residues: CASSSLTGTGAGANYGYTF. Here the CDR3 DNA reads TGTGCCAGCAGCTCGCTTACCGGGACAGGGGCAGGAGCTAACTATGGCTACACCTTC. The full variable domain, rest sourced from reference TRBV7-9 and TRBJ1-2, is DTGVSQNPRHKITKRGQNVTFRCDPISEHNRLYWYRQTLGQGPEFLTYFQNEAQLEKSRLLSDRFSAERPKGSFSTLEIQRTEQGDSAMYLCASSSLTGTGAGANYGYTFGSGTRLTVV.

This clonotype was counted a few times. The V and J genes are TRBV4-1 and TRBJ1-5; no clear D. Trimming took 0 bases from V and 3 from J, leaving 9 bases between them. Germline V gene data show CDR1 as MGHRA and CDR2 as YSYEKL. This CDR3 comprises 15 residues. As DNA, the CDR3 is TGCGCCAGCAGCCAAGAGCAGGTAGACAATCAGCCCCAGCATTTT. It codes for CASSQEQVDNQPQHF.

The chain carries TRBV2 and TRBJ2-5; 7 bases map to TRBD2. V shed 3 bases, J shed 5 bases, and the junction held 3 bases outside the gene matches. This CDR3 has 13 amino acids. Germline CDR1 and CDR2: SNHLY and FYNNEI. CDR3 in amino acids: CASSEPSGETQYF. As DNA, the CDR3 is TGTGCCAGCAGTGAGCCTAGCGGCGAGACCCAGTACTTC.

This chain connects TRBV4-3 to TRBJ1-1; TRBD1 might be the D (5 bases). Trimming took 3 bases from V and 0 from J, leaving 11 bases between them. This CDR3 is built from 15 residues. Germline CDR1 LGHNA, CDR2 YSLEER. Here the CDR3 reads CASSQGPTVNTEAFF. The CDR3 DNA is TGCGCCAGCAGCCAGGGACCGACAGTGAACACTGAAGCTTTCTTT.

In its sample, this clonotype was seen a few times. The chain employs TRBV5-1 and TRBJ2-5; TRBD1 or TRBD2 may be the D gene (5 bases each). The J call may be wrong; the DNA end is better matched by TRBJ2-7. CDR3 length equals 13 residues. CDR1 is SGHRS, CDR2 YFSETQ, per germline. DNA of the CDR3: TGCGCCAGCAGCTTGGAACAGAGGGGCGAGCAGTACTTC. Translated: CASSLEQRGEQYF.